Below, one T cell receptor beta chain is given with its context. This clone's antigen is unknown. It has no much larger one-base neighbor in the sample; base qualities were not kept. This sample was taken from a study of fetal regulatory T cell absence and autoimmunity (TCRdb year 2017). Concerning the study at large: Exocrine pancreas autoimmunity was observed in the IPEX patients in the absence of clinical diabetes. Beyond this particular receptor, the publication reports: The TCR compartment showed significant oligoclonal enrichment in pancreas versus cord blood, with some top clones over 85-fold enriched. Cord blood and pancreas had broadly similar TRB gene family usage, resembling published neonatal and adult repertoires. The oligoclonal enrichment was interpreted as supporting antigen-driven autoimmunity in the pancreas before birth in IPEX syndrome.

From the cysteine through the phenylalanine, the CDR3 covers 14 amino acids. The sequence is cut down to CDR3 DNA, 42 bases in frame from base 1. The germline V gene yields SGDLS for CDR1 and YYNGEE for CDR2. V and J are truncated by 3 bases and 8 bases respectively, leaving an intervening sequence of 14 bases. On the immunoSEQ human TCRbeta survey platform, TCRbeta CDR3 regions were amplified and barcoded with a two-step multiplex PCR. Illumina instruments were used to sequence the libraries, and IgH from the same samples was sequenced in parallel. Turning to the authors' computational methods: Raw reads were filtered against IMGT V, D, J definitions and binned by a nearest-neighbor algorithm to remove PCR and sequencing errors. A clone was defined by an identical nucleotide sequence, and differential abundance between tissues was tested with a Fisher exact test for each clone at a pFDR threshold of p<0.01. A minimum inclusion filter of 10 in either sample excluded clones with frequencies too low for statistical inference. The immunoSEQ Analyzer was used for pairwise clonal comparisons, while IMGT tools were used to assess gene family usage. Drawn from immuneACCESS, this table holds only the in-frame rearrangements with V and J called that TCRdb kept. Clones are partly lost; checked studies trace under half to an unresolved V gene and leave the rest unexplained. The DNA was the basis for D and trimming; V, J and clone size are from that table. The sample yields around 100,000 clones; 55% to 75% were counted once. The ten top clones hold just under 2% of the sample.

Repertoire sequencing was done on genomic DNA taken from frozen pancreas tissue. The DNeasy Blood and Tissue Kit was used to extract roughly 2-3.1 ug of genomic DNA from umbilical cord blood or frozen pancreas. The receptor's source is a male donor with IPEX syndrome. Source material: pancreas tissue. The sequence joins TRBV9 to TRBJ1-4; 6 matching bases give a weak D call of TRBD1. The CDR3 region: CASSAGGALEKLFF. In nucleotides, the sequence is TGTGCCAGCAGCGCCGGGGGGGCGCTGGAAAAACTGTTTTTT.